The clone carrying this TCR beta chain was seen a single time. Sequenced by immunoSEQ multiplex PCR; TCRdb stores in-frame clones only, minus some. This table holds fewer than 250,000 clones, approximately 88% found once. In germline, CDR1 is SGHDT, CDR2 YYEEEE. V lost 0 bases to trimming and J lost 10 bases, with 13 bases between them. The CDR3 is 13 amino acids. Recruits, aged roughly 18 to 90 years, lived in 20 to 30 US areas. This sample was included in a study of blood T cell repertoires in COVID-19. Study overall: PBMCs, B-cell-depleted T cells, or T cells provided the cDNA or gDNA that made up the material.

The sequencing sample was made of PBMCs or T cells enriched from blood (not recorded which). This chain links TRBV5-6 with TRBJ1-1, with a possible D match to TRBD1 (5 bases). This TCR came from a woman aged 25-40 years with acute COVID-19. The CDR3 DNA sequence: TGTGCCAGCAGCTTGGCAGGGAAGTCCTCAGCTTTCTTT. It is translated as CASSLAGKSSAFF.